The following is a T cell receptor (beta chain) sequence with its context. The germline gene is not matched at one end of the junction; a read error may be the cause. Pooling was applied to second doses at about 4 or about 12 weeks. TCRdb's copy holds only in-frame clones and misses some; the assay was immunoSEQ multiplex PCR. The table records around 140,000 clones, 80% to 95% of them present only once. This record belongs to a study of T cell responses to AZD1222 COVID-19 vaccine. The clonotype originates from an adult who received the AZD1222 COVID-19 vaccine. The sequencing used peripheral blood, collected 28 days after the second AZD1222 dose.

CDR3 residues: CASSTDGDTQYF. CDR3 DNA: TGTGCTAGCAGCACCGACGGCGATACGCAGTATTTT. The rearrangement links TRBV7-7 to TRBJ2-3; no firm D call. Per the germline V gene, CDR1 is SSHAT and CDR2 is FNYEAQ (reference sequence). This CDR3 contains 12 residues.